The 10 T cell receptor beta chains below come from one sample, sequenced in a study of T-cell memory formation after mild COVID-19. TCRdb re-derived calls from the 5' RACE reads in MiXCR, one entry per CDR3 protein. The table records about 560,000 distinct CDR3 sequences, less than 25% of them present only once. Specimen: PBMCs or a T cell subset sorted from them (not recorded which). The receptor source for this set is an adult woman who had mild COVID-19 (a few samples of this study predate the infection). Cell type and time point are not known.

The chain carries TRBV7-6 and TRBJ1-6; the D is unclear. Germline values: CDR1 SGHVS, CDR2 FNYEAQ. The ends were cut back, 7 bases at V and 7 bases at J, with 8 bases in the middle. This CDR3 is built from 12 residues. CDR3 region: CASKEENSPLHF. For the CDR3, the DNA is TGTGCCAGCAAGGAGGAGAATTCACCCCTCCACTTT.

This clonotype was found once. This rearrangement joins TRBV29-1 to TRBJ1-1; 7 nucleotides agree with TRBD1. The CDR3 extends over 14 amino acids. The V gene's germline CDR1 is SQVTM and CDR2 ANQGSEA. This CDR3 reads CRVGGDRLNTEAFF. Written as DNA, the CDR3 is TGCAGAGTGGGGGGGGACAGATTGAACACTGAAGCTTTCTTT.

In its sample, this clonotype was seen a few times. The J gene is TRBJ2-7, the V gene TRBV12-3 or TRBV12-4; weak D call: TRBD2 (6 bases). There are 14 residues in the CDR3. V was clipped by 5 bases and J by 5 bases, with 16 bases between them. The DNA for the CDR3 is TGTGCCAGCAGTAGCCGAACAGGCGGGGACGAGCAGTACTTC. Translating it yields CASSSRTGGDEQYF.

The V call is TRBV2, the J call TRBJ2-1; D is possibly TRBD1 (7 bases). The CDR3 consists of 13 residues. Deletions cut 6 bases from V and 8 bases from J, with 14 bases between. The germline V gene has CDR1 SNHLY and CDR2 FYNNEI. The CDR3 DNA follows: TGTGCCAGCAGGAGGGGCAGGGGGGATGAGCAGTTCTTC. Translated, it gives CASRRGRGDEQFF.

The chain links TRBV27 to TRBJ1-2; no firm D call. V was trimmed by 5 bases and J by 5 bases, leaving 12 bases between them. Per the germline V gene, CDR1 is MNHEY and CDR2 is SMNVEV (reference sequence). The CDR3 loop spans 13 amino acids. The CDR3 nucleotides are TGTGCCAGCAGTCCCCAGATGGGGTATGGCTACACCTTC. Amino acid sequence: CASSPQMGYGYTF.

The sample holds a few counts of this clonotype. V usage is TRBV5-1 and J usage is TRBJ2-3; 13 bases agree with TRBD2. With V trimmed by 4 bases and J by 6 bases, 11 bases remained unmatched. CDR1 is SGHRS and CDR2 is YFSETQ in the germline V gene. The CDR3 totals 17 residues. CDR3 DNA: TGCGCCAGCAGCGTGGGACTAGCGGGGCCCACCGTCGATACGCAGTATTTT. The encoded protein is CASSVGLAGPTVDTQYF.

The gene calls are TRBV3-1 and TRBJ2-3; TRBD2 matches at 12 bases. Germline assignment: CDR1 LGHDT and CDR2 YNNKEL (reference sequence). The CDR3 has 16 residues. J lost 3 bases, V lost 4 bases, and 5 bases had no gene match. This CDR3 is CASSPGTSGQTDTQYF. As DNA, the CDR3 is TGTGCCAGCAGCCCCGGGACTAGCGGGCAAACAGATACGCAGTATTTT.

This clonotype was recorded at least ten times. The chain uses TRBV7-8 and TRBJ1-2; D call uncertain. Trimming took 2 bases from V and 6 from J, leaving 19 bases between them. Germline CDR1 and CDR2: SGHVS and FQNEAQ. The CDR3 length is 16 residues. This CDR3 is CASSLISRGSGDGYTF. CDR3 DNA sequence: TGTGCCAGCAGCTTAATATCTAGAGGGTCGGGTGATGGCTACACCTTC.

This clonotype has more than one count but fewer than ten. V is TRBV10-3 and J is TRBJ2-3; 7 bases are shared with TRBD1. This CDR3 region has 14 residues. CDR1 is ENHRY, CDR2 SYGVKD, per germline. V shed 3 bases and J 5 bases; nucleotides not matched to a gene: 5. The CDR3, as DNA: TGTGCCATCAGTGACGGACCAGGGGGAGATACGCAGTATTTT. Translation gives CAISDGPGGDTQYF.

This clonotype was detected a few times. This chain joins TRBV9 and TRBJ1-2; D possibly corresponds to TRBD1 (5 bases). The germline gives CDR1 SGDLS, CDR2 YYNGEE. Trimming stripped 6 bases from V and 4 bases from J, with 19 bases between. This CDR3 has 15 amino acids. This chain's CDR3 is CASTSGGMAGYGYTF. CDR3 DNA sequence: TGTGCCAGCACCTCGGGGGGAATGGCCGGCTATGGCTACACCTTC. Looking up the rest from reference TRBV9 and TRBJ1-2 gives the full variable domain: DSGVTQTPKHLITATGQRVTLRCSPRSGDLSVYWYQQSLDQGLQFLIQYYNGEERAKGNILERFSAQQFPDLHSELNLSSLELGDSALYFCASTSGGMAGYGYTFGSGTRLTVV.